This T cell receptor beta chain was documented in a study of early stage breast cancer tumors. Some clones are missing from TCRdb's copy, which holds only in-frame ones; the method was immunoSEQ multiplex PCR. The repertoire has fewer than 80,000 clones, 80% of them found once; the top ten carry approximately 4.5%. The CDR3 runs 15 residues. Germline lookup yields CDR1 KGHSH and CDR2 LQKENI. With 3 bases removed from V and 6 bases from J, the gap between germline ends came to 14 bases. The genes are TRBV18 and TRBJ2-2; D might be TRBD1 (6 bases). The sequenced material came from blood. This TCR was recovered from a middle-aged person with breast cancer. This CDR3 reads CASSPQTGIPGELFF. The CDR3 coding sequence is TGTGCCAGCTCACCGCAAACAGGGATCCCCGGGGAGCTGTTTTTT.